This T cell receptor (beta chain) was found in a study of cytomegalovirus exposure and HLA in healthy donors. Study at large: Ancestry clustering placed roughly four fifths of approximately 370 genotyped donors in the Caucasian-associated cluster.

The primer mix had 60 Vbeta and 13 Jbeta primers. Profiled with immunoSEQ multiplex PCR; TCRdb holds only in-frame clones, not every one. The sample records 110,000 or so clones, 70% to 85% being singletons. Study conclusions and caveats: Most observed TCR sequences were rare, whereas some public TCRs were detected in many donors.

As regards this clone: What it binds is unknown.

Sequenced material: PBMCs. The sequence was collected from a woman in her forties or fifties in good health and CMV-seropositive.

The CDR3 DNA follows: TGTGCCAGCAGCTTAGCTGCGGGGGGGCCTGGGTATGAGCAGTTCTTC. Translated: CASSLAAGGPGYEQFF. The rearrangement links TRBV7-6 to TRBJ2-1; TRBD2 matches at 9 bases. The V gene end was trimmed by 0 bases and the J gene end by 8 bases; junction bases not matched to a gene: 8. Germline CDR1 is SGHVS and CDR2 is FNYEAQ. This CDR3 comprises 16 residues.